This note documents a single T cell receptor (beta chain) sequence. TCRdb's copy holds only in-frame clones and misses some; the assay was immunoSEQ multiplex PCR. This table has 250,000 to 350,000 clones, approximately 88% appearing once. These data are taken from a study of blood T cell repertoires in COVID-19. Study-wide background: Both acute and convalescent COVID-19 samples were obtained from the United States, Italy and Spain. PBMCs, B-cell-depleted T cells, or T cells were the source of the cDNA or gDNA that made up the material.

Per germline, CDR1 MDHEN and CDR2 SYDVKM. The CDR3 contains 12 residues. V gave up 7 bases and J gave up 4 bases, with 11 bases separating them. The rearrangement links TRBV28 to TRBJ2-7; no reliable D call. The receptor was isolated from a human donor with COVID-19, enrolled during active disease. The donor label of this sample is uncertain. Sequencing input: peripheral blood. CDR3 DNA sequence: TGTGCCAGCACTTCGAAAGAGTACGAGCAGTACTTC. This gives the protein CASTSKEYEQYF. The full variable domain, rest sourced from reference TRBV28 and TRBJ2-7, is DVKVTQSSRYLVKRTGEKVFLECVQDMDHENMFWYRQDPGLGLRLIYFSYDVKMKEKGDIPEGYSVSREKKERFSLILESASTNQTSMYLCASTSKEYEQYFGPGTRLTVT.